The present TCR beta chain was sequenced within a study of patients and donors after allogeneic stem cell transplantation. This clonotype showed up just a few times. Germline CDR1 is DFQATT and CDR2 is SNEGSKA (reference sequence). V was pared by 5 bases and J by 0 bases, with 7 bases of the junction left unmatched. CDR3 length: 15 amino acids. TCRdb analysed the RT-PCR reads with MiXCR anew, one entry per CDR3 protein. The repertoire holds 900,000 to 1,000,000 distinct CDR3 sequences, 15% to 20% seen once, with 5% to 6.5% in the top ten. Sample: blood, either unsorted or a sorted T cell fraction (not recorded which). This TCR came from a human donor who was either an allogeneic HSCT recipient or a stem cell or donor lymphocyte infusion donor (not recorded which). It is not recorded whose cells these are; they may come from a transplant donor. The chain uses TRBV20-1 and TRBJ2-7; 10 bases are a match to TRBD2. The CDR3 region is CSAGTLAGSSYEQYF. In nucleotides, the CDR3 is TGCAGTGCTGGCACACTAGCGGGGAGCTCCTACGAGCAGTACTTC.